A single sample is the source of the 28 T cell receptor beta chains below, sequenced in a study of cytomegalovirus exposure and HLA in healthy donors. PCR involved 60 Vbeta and 13 Jbeta primers. Using immunoSEQ multiplex PCR, the repertoire was profiled, and TCRdb retains in-frame clones only, with some absent. This repertoire shows approximately 100,000 clones, roughly three quarters found once; its top ten account for under 4.5%. Sample: PBMCs. The receptors derive from a man over 45 in good health and CMV-seropositive.

The J gene is TRBJ2-1, the V gene TRBV18, with TRBD1 matching over 7 bases. This CDR3 has 18 amino acids. The V gene end was trimmed by 2 bases and the J gene end by 2 bases; junction bases not matched to a gene: 12. Germline assignment: CDR1 KGHSH and CDR2 LQKENI. CDR3 loop: CASSPSPRTGTAYNEQFF. The CDR3 nucleotides are TGTGCCAGCTCACCAAGCCCTCGAACCGGGACAGCCTACAATGAGCAGTTCTTC.

The genes are TRBV12-2 and TRBJ2-7; no DNA check was done on the table's D call, TRBD2. TRBV12-2 is marked as a pseudogene. The CDR3 is 12 amino acids. CDR3 DNA sequence: TGTGCAAGTCGCCGAAAATCTAGCGTTAGCGACTTC. Translation gives CASRRKSSVSDF.

In the case of this clone: This sample includes further DNA sequences coding for the same CDR3. The rearrangement joins TRBV18 to TRBJ2-7, with 11 bases that match TRBD1. This CDR3 spans 15 amino acids. Germline assignment: CDR1 KGHSH and CDR2 LQKENI. Trimming took 3 bases from V and 2 from J; bases not matched to a gene: 3. CDR3 amino acids: CASSPPGQGAYEQYF. The CDR3 DNA sequence: TGTGCCAGCTCACCGCCGGGACAGGGGGCCTACGAGCAGTACTTC.

The rearrangement links TRBV9 to TRBJ2-5; 8 positions agree with TRBD2. CDR3 length: 16 amino acids. Losses at the gene ends were 0 bases for V and 4 bases for J; bases not matched to a gene: 8. Germline V gives CDR1 SGDLS, CDR2 YYNGEE. The DNA of the CDR3 is TGTGCCAGCAGCGTAGTCCCAGCGGGGGCTGGAGAGACCCAGTACTTC. It specifies CASSVVPAGAGETQYF. Full variable domain (outside the CDR3, taken from reference TRBV9 and TRBJ2-5): DSGVTQTPKHLITATGQRVTLRCSPRSGDLSVYWYQQSLDQGLQFLIQYYNGEERAKGNILERFSAQQFPDLHSELNLSSLELGDSALYFCASSVVPAGAGETQYFGPGTRLLVL.

The chain couples TRBV5-4 to TRBJ2-2; TRBD2 agrees at 7 bases. The V gene end was trimmed by 3 bases and the J gene end by 5 bases; junction bases not matched to a gene: 7. The length of the CDR3 is 15 residues. Germline CDR1 is SGHNT and CDR2 is YYREEE (reference sequence). The CDR3 is CASSWGGRVTGELFF. DNA for the CDR3: TGTGCCAGCAGCTGGGGGGGGAGAGTTACCGGGGAGCTGTTTTTT.

The chain uses TRBV19 and TRBJ2-6; a possible D gene is TRBD2 (7 bases). Trimming took off 7 bases at V and 4 bases at J, with 17 bases between the two ends. The CDR3 is made up of 16 amino acids. Germline CDR1 LNHDA, CDR2 SQIVND (reference sequence). CDR3 residues: CASNLGGRGGANVLTF. Written as DNA, the CDR3 is TGTGCCAGTAACCTGGGGGGGCGGGGCGGGGCCAACGTCCTGACTTTC.

The chain uses TRBV28 and TRBJ2-5; the D is unclear. Trimming left V 7 bases short and J 4 bases short, with 13 bases between. Germline V gene lookup returns CDR1 MDHEN and CDR2 SYDVKM. The CDR3 extends over 13 amino acids. CDR3 protein: CASTPRSRETQYF. CDR3 nucleotide sequence: TGTGCCAGCACCCCAAGGAGTCGAGAGACCCAGTACTTC.

The V call is TRBV10-1, the J call TRBJ2-7; D ambiguous. Looked up from germline, CDR1 is WNHNN and CDR2 is SYGVQD (reference sequence). The CDR3 consists of 14 residues. V shed 10 bases and J shed 1 base, with 17 bases lying between them. The CDR3 protein is CANNLHFPSYEQYF. The CDR3 region has the DNA TGCGCCAACAATCTCCATTTCCCTTCCTACGAGCAGTACTTC.

J is TRBJ2-7 and V is TRBV7-9, with D unresolved. The CDR3 extends over 11 amino acids. Germline CDR1 and CDR2: SEHNR and FQNEAQ (reference sequence). V was trimmed by 3 bases and J by 4 bases, leaving 4 bases between them. The CDR3 region has the DNA TGTGCCAGCAGCTTCCTGTACGAGCAGTACTTC. This translates into CASSFLYEQYF.

This chain links TRBV21-1 with TRBJ2-1; TRBD2 is the table's D call, not checked against the DNA. TRBV21-1 has pseudogene status. CDR3 length equals 18 residues. The CDR3 DNA is TGTGCCAGCAGCAAATTAAAGGTAATAGCGGGAGCGTATAATGAGCAGTTCTTC. Translated: CASSKLKVIAGAYNEQFF.

The chain carries TRBV7-3 and TRBJ2-1; 7 nucleotides agree with TRBD2. Germline CDR1 reads SGHTA; CDR2 reads FQGTGA. J gave up 9 bases and V 1 base, and 6 bases lay outside the gene matches. The CDR3 runs to 14 residues. This CDR3 reads CASSLSRDYGEQFF. The CDR3 DNA follows: TGTGCCAGCAGCTTAAGCCGGGACTACGGTGAGCAGTTCTTC. Full variable domain (missing parts from reference TRBV7-3 and TRBJ2-1): GAGVSQTPSNKVTEKGKYVELRCDPISGHTALYWYRQSLGQGPEFLIYFQGTGAADDSGLPNDRFFAVRPEGSVSTLKIQRTERGDSAVYLCASSLSRDYGEQFFGPGTRLTVL.

The rearrangement links TRBV7-3 to TRBJ2-2; D might be TRBD2 (6 bases). V was shortened by 5 bases and J by 1 base, with 14 bases between the two germline ends. Germline CDR1 and CDR2: SGHTA and FQGTGA. The CDR3 covers 16 residues. The CDR3 spells CASSPWSGENTGELFF. The CDR3 nucleotides read TGTGCCAGCAGCCCCTGGTCGGGGGAGAACACCGGGGAGCTGTTTTTT.

The J gene is TRBJ2-7, the V gene TRBV19; 7 nucleotides agree with TRBD2. J gave up 0 bases and V 6 bases, and 5 bases lay outside the gene matches. The CDR3 covers 14 residues. CDR1 is LNHDA, CDR2 SQIVND, per germline (reference sequence). The DNA of the CDR3 is TGTGCCAGTAGCCCCGGACTAGTCTCCTACGAGCAGTACTTC. Translating gives CASSPGLVSYEQYF.

The chain couples TRBV19 to TRBJ2-1; 8 bases map to TRBD1. There are 18 residues in the CDR3. The trim removed 5 bases at V and 6 bases at J, leaving 18 bases unmatched. Germline CDR1 LNHDA, CDR2 SQIVND (reference sequence). CDR3 sequence reads: CASSAPGQDHVEANEQFF. For the CDR3, the DNA is TGTGCCAGTAGTGCTCCGGGACAGGATCATGTTGAGGCCAATGAGCAGTTCTTC.

The CDR3 nucleotides are TGTGCCAGCTCACCTACTGGGGCTGACAATCAGCCCCAGCATTTT. Translated: CASSPTGADNQPQHF. This rearrangement joins TRBV18 to TRBJ1-5, with D maybe TRBD1 (5 bases). With 3 bases removed from V and 3 bases from J, the gap between germline ends came to 12 bases. Germline lookup yields CDR1 KGHSH and CDR2 LQKENI. The CDR3 has 15 amino acids. The full variable domain, with the rest looked up from reference TRBV18 and TRBJ1-5, is NAGVMQNPRHLVRRRGQEARLRCSPMKGHSHVYWYRQLPEEGLKFMVYLQKENIIDESGMPKERFSAEFPKEGPSILRIQQVVRGDSAAYFCASSPTGADNQPQHFGDGTRLSIL.

The chain is built from TRBV20-1 and TRBJ2-1; D perhaps matches TRBD1 (5 bases). This CDR3 has 10 residues. V lost 3 bases to trimming and J lost 10 bases, with 7 bases between them. Germline V gene data show CDR1 as DFQATT and CDR2 as SNEGSKA (reference sequence). CDR3: CSASRQEQFF. The CDR3, as DNA: TGCAGTGCTAGTAGACAGGAGCAGTTCTTC.

The genes are TRBV28 and TRBJ2-1; D perhaps matches TRBD2 (6 bases). V gave up 1 base and J gave up 5 bases, with 21 bases separating them. CDR1 and CDR2 from the germline V gene are MDHEN and SYDVKM. The CDR3 is made up of 18 amino acids. Here the CDR3 DNA reads TGTGCCAGCAGTTTATTGGTGGGCCCAGGGCCGGGGGACAATGAGCAGTTCTTC. It is translated as CASSLLVGPGPGDNEQFF.

The rearrangement links TRBV9 to TRBJ2-3, with a weak D call TRBD2 (5 bases). The germline V gene has CDR1 SGDLS and CDR2 YYNGEE. V was pared by 1 base and J by 4 bases, with 16 bases between. This CDR3 region has 16 residues. CDR3 bases: TGTGCCAGCAGCGTATTAAGCGGCTCCCAGCCAGATACGCAGTATTTT. Its protein is CASSVLSGSQPDTQYF. The variable domain in full, with the rest retrieved from reference TRBV9 and TRBJ2-3, is DSGVTQTPKHLITATGQRVTLRCSPRSGDLSVYWYQQSLDQGLQFLIQYYNGEERAKGNILERFSAQQFPDLHSELNLSSLELGDSALYFCASSVLSGSQPDTQYFGPGTRLTVL.

The rearrangement links TRBV15 to TRBJ2-7, with D perhaps TRBD2 (7 bases). Germline V gene data show CDR1 as LNHNV and CDR2 as YYDKDF (reference sequence). V was shortened by 0 bases and J by 5 bases, with 17 bases between the two germline ends. The CDR3 totals 16 residues. The CDR3 loop is CATSRDLGGRVNEQYF. The CDR3 bases are TGTGCCACCAGCAGAGATTTAGGGGGGAGGGTAAACGAGCAGTACTTC.

V is TRBV4-1 and J is TRBJ2-1; D perhaps matches TRBD1 (6 bases). Looked up from germline, CDR1 is MGHRA and CDR2 is YSYEKL. The CDR3 runs 16 residues. Trimming took off 0 bases at V and 8 bases at J, with 17 bases between the two ends. CDR3 protein: CASSQEGGRVVDEQFF. The CDR3 DNA is TGCGCCAGCAGCCAAGAAGGGGGACGGGTGGTGGATGAGCAGTTCTTC.

The V call is TRBV29-1, the J call TRBJ2-2, with 7 bases aligning to TRBD2. V trimming: 6 bases; J trimming: 5 bases; junction bases outside the gene matches: 6. Germline V gene sequence: CDR1 SQVTM, CDR2 ANQGSEA. The length of the CDR3 is 13 residues. CDR3 bases: TGCAGCGTCCTCCAACTAGCGACCGGGGAGCTGTTTTTT. Protein: CSVLQLATGELFF.

The chain joins TRBV2 to TRBJ1-4, with unresolved D. V shed 5 bases and J shed 8 bases, with 21 bases lying between them. Germline V gene data show CDR1 as SNHLY and CDR2 as FYNNEI. The CDR3 has 16 amino acids. The CDR3 spells CASSPSKTLGGEKLFF. The CDR3 DNA sequence: TGTGCCAGCAGTCCCTCCAAAACCCTAGGCGGGGAAAAACTGTTTTTT.

The V call is TRBV9, the J call TRBJ2-7, with TRBD1 identical over 9 bases. The V and J ends lost 0 bases and 7 bases, in that order; junction bases with no gene match: 8. The CDR3 runs 15 residues. Germline lookup yields CDR1 SGDLS and CDR2 YYNGEE. CDR3 DNA: TGTGCCAGCAGCGTAGAAACAGGGGGCAAGGGGGAGCAGTACTTC. Translating it yields CASSVETGGKGEQYF.

V usage is TRBV18 and J usage is TRBJ2-1, with TRBD2 matching 11 bases. The germline V gene encodes CDR1 KGHSH and CDR2 LQKENI. CDR3 size: 16 residues. V gave up 0 bases and J gave up 4 bases; unmatched junction bases: 2. The CDR3 loop reads CASSPPGLAEYNEQFF. The CDR3 DNA sequence: TGTGCCAGCTCACCACCGGGACTAGCGGAATACAATGAGCAGTTCTTC.

The chain recombines TRBV10-3 with TRBJ1-5; TRBD1 matches 7 bases. After removal of 4 bases from V and 3 bases from J, the junction contained 6 bases not matched to a gene. In germline, CDR1 is ENHRY, CDR2 SYGVKD. This CDR3 has 15 residues. In DNA form, the CDR3 reads TGTGCCATCAGTGCTGACAGGGTTCCCAATCAGCCCCAGCATTTT. Translated: CAISADRVPNQPQHF.

The chain employs TRBV30 and TRBJ2-7; D not certain. CDR1 is GTSNPN, CDR2 SVGIG, per germline (reference sequence). Trimming took 7 bases from V and 2 from J, leaving 9 bases between them. The CDR3 extends over 11 amino acids. DNA for the CDR3: TGTGCCTACCAGGTAGCCTACGAGCAGTACTTC. This sequence encodes CAYQVAYEQYF.

This sequence joins TRBV10-3 and TRBJ1-3, with a tentative D call TRBD1 (5 bases). The CDR3 extends over 15 amino acids. Germline V gene sequence: CDR1 ENHRY, CDR2 SYGVKD. Deletions cut 0 bases from V and 4 bases from J, with 10 bases between. The CDR3 region is CAISESGGSGNTIYF. For the CDR3, the DNA is TGTGCCATCAGTGAGTCGGGGGGATCAGGAAACACCATATATTTT.

This clone was seen more than once but under ten times. The J gene is TRBJ2-2, the V gene TRBV6-5; 11 positions match TRBD2. J lost 6 bases, V lost 0 bases, and 3 bases had no gene match. Germline loops: CDR1 MNHEY, CDR2 SVGAGI. The CDR3 is 16 amino acids. CDR3 in DNA: TGTGCCAGCAGTTACTCGGCTAGCGGGAGGTCCGGGGAGCTGTTTTTT. It is translated as CASSYSASGRSGELFF.